The 30 T cell receptor beta chains below all came from one sample that was sequenced in a study of shared clonotypes between healthy human individuals. Here immunoSEQ multiplex PCR was the method, and the copy in TCRdb shows in-frame clones only, minus some. The table includes approximately 620,000 clones, roughly 97% detected once. The specimen was naive CD4+ T cells sorted from blood. The subset is: CD45RA+ positively selected. These TCRs come from a woman in her thirties in good health.

The rearrangement uses TRBV14 and TRBJ2-6; D gene uncertain. V was cut by 4 bases and J by 0 bases, with 22 bases left in between. The CDR3 is 20 amino acids. Germline V gene sequence: CDR1 SGHDN, CDR2 FVKESK. CDR3 residues: CASSPPGIGTVSSGANVLTF. In DNA form, the CDR3 reads TGTGCCAGCAGCCCCCCGGGTATAGGAACTGTCAGCTCTGGGGCCAACGTCCTGACTTTC.

V gene TRBV28 combines with J gene TRBJ2-1; no definite D call. With 3 bases removed from V and 5 bases from J, the gap between germline ends came to 14 bases. This CDR3 spans 15 amino acids. Germline assignment: CDR1 MDHEN and CDR2 SYDVKM. The CDR3 DNA sequence: TGTGCCAGCAGTTTGCGCACCTACTCACACAATGAGCAGTTCTTC. This codes for CASSLRTYSHNEQFF.

This clone showed up just once. The rearrangement uses TRBV19 and TRBJ2-1; 7 bases line up with TRBD2. CDR3 length equals 17 residues. Germline V gene lookup returns CDR1 LNHDA and CDR2 SQIVND (reference sequence). The V gene end was trimmed by 7 bases and the J gene end by 1 base; junction bases not matched to a gene: 13. In DNA, the CDR3 is TGTGCCAGTAAAGGGAGGGACTACAAAATTTCCTACAATGAGCAGTTCTTC. Protein sequence: CASKGRDYKISYNEQFF.

CDR3 sequence reads: CASQLATNTGELFF. The CDR3 nucleotides are TGCGCCAGCCAACTAGCGACGAACACCGGGGAGCTGTTTTTT. The V and J genes are TRBV5-1 and TRBJ2-2; TRBD2 matches at 7 bases. Germline CDR1 is SGHRS and CDR2 is YFSETQ. V lost 7 bases and J lost 0; bases outside the gene matches: 3. The CDR3 length is 14 residues.

This chain links TRBV27 with TRBJ1-5, with 7 bases fitting TRBD1. The CDR3 is 15 amino acids. The V gene end was trimmed by 2 bases and the J gene end by 10 bases; junction bases not matched to a gene: 11. Looked up from germline, CDR1 is MNHEY and CDR2 is SMNVEV (reference sequence). CDR3: CASSLRTGPKCPQHF. CDR3 DNA sequence: TGTGCCAGCAGTTTAAGGACAGGCCCAAAATGTCCCCAGCATTTT.

V gene TRBV19 combines with J gene TRBJ1-5, with D tentatively TRBD1 (5 bases). The CDR3 spans 16 residues. Per the germline V gene, CDR1 is LNHDA and CDR2 is SQIVND (reference sequence). Trimming took 4 bases from V and 2 from J, leaving 15 bases between them. DNA for the CDR3: TGTGCCAGTAGTACGACAGTCACCTCGGGCAATCAGCCCCAGCATTTT. Protein: CASSTTVTSGNQPQHF.

The rearrangement joins TRBV13 to TRBJ2-7; D gene uncertain. In germline, CDR1 is PRHDT, CDR2 FYEKMQ (reference sequence). This CDR3 spans 15 amino acids. V gave up 0 bases and J gave up 1 base, with 10 bases separating them. CDR3 region: CASSLGALNSYEQYF. The DNA of the CDR3 is TGTGCCAGCAGCTTAGGGGCTTTGAATTCCTACGAGCAGTACTTC.

The chain joins TRBV6-6 to TRBJ2-1; 10 nucleotides agree with TRBD2. The length of the CDR3 is 14 residues. The V and J ends lost 6 bases and 7 bases, in that order; junction bases with no gene match: 6. From germline, CDR1 is MNHNY and CDR2 SVGAGI (reference sequence). The DNA for the CDR3 is TGTGCCAGCAGCTCTAGCGGGAGTGGGAATGAGCAGTTCTTC. Protein: CASSSSGSGNEQFF.

The chain has TRBV21-1 and TRBJ2-2; TRBD1 was called by the table and not checked on the DNA. TRBV21-1 is a pseudogene segment. This CDR3 is 17 amino acids long. CDR3 coding DNA: TGTGCCAGCAGCAATTGTCCGGGACAGGGCTGCACCGGGGAGCTGTTTTTT. Translating gives CASSNCPGQGCTGELFF.

The gene calls are TRBV6-6 and TRBJ2-7; 8 bases are a match to TRBD1. CDR3 length: 15 amino acids. CDR1 MNHNY and CDR2 SVGAGI come from the germline V gene (reference sequence). V trimming: 5 bases; J trimming: 4 bases; junction bases outside the gene matches: 10. Written as DNA, the CDR3 is TGTGCCAGCAGTCCGACCCAGGGGGCATCTTACGAGCAGTACTTC. Its translation is CASSPTQGASYEQYF.

CDR3 protein: CASSLAGEAFF. The CDR3 nucleotides read TGTGCCAGCAGCTTAGCTGGGGAAGCTTTCTTT. The chain recombines TRBV7-9 with TRBJ1-1, with unresolved D. V was clipped by 0 bases and J by 8 bases, with 4 bases between them. The CDR3 runs to 11 residues. Germline V gene data show CDR1 as SEHNR and CDR2 as FQNEAQ (reference sequence).

The gene calls are TRBV7-6 and TRBJ1-4; perhaps TRBD1 as D (5 bases). The CDR3 sequence is 15 residues long. Germline V gives CDR1 SGHVS, CDR2 FNYEAQ. Trimming cost V 5 bases and J 5 bases, with 15 bases left between them. The CDR3 is CASSPRGSGNEKLFF. The CDR3 region has the DNA TGTGCCAGCAGCCCTCGGGGGTCAGGGAATGAAAAACTGTTTTTT.

The V gene is TRBV9, the J gene TRBJ2-5; D is perhaps TRBD1 (5 bases). The assigned J gene may be wrong: the sequence end matches TRBJ2-7 better. From germline, CDR1 is SGDLS and CDR2 YYNGEE. The CDR3 loop spans 15 amino acids. The CDR3 here is CASSAQGRSSYEQYF. The CDR3 coding sequence is TGTGCCAGCAGCGCGCAGGGAAGAAGCTCCTACGAGCAGTACTTC.

J is TRBJ2-5 and V is TRBV15; 10 bases match TRBD2. Germline assignment: CDR1 LNHNV and CDR2 YYDKDF (reference sequence). The CDR3 sequence is 15 residues long. J gave up 4 bases and V 1 base, and 3 bases lay outside the gene matches. The CDR3 DNA follows: TGTGCCACCAGCAGAGCCATAGCGGGAGGAGAGACCCAGTACTTC. Protein sequence: CATSRAIAGGETQYF.

On this clone: Other nucleotide sequences from this sample produce the same CDR3. The V gene is TRBV6-1, the J gene TRBJ1-5; D might be TRBD1 (5 bases). Deletions cut 8 bases from V and 2 bases from J, with 7 bases between. This CDR3 comprises 12 residues. Germline CDR1 reads MNHNS; CDR2 reads SASEGT. The CDR3 protein is CASRGGNQPQHF. CDR3 nucleotide sequence: TGTGCCAGCCGAGGGGGCAATCAGCCCCAGCATTTT.

This clone was detected once. The chain is built from TRBV2 and TRBJ1-2; D is unclear. The CDR3 runs to 15 residues. Germline loops: CDR1 SNHLY, CDR2 FYNNEI. The V end lost 2 bases, the J end lost 1 base, and 11 bases lay between the germline ends. CDR3 nucleotide sequence: TGTGCCAGCAGTGAACAACAGCCCGTTAACTATGGCTACACCTTC. It specifies CASSEQQPVNYGYTF.

V is TRBV7-9 and J is TRBJ1-2; the match to TRBD1 covers 10 bases. Germline assignment: CDR1 SEHNR and CDR2 FQNEAQ (reference sequence). The CDR3 is 17 amino acids. V lost 5 bases to trimming and J lost 8 bases; unmatched junction nucleotides: 17. This CDR3 is CASSPSTGTGEREGYTF. The CDR3 bases are TGTGCCAGCAGCCCGTCGACCGGGACAGGGGAAAGGGAAGGCTACACCTTC.

This clone was seen a single time. This chain connects TRBV6-6 to TRBJ1-1; 7 bases fit TRBD1. Trimming removed 2 bases from V and 6 bases from J; junction bases left unmatched: 3. The CDR3 runs to 13 residues. Per germline, CDR1 MNHNY and CDR2 SVGAGI (reference sequence). CDR3 in DNA: TGTGCCAGCAGTTACGAAGGGGGCTCTGAAGCTTTCTTT. It translates to CASSYEGGSEAFF.

The rearrangement uses TRBV7-9 and TRBJ1-5, with no clear D. Trimming removed 2 bases from V and 3 bases from J, with 8 bases in between. The CDR3 has 14 amino acids. From germline, CDR1 is SEHNR and CDR2 FQNEAQ (reference sequence). The CDR3 sequence: CASSLLGANQPQHF. CDR3 DNA sequence: TGTGCCAGCAGCTTATTGGGAGCCAATCAGCCCCAGCATTTT.

The chain combines TRBV5-5 with TRBJ1-4, with D perhaps matching TRBD1 (5 bases). CDR1 is SGHKS and CDR2 is YYEKEE in the germline V gene (reference sequence). Trimming left V 0 bases short and J 8 bases short, with 11 bases between. CDR3 size: 14 residues. The CDR3 loop reads CASSLAGTAEKLFF. The CDR3 nucleotides are TGTGCCAGCAGCTTGGCCGGGACGGCAGAAAAACTGTTTTTT.

As for this clone: In the same sample, other DNA sequences code for this CDR3. The chain has TRBV20-1 and TRBJ2-7, with D perhaps TRBD1 or TRBD2 (5 bases each). The CDR3 totals 11 residues. From germline, CDR1 is DFQATT and CDR2 SNEGSKA (reference sequence). Between the trimmed V and J ends, which lost 3 bases and 4 bases, there was a span of 7 bases. This CDR3 is CSARRGYEQYF. The CDR3 bases are TGCAGTGCTAGGAGGGGATACGAGCAGTACTTC.

In regard to this clone: Relative to the germline gene, one junction end is altered; a read error may explain this. The chain combines TRBV20-1 with TRBJ2-3; D call uncertain. The CDR3 is 10 amino acids. CDR1 and CDR2 (germline): DFQATT, SNEGSKA (reference sequence). This CDR3 is CSAREEEFTF. The CDR3 nucleotides read TGCAGTGCTAGAGAAGAGGAGTTTACGTTT.

V is TRBV19 and J is TRBJ2-7; 8 nucleotides match TRBD2. The junction had 8 bases not matched to a gene; V was cut back by 5 bases and J by 2 bases. The CDR3 runs to 15 residues. The germline CDR1 and CDR2 sequences are LNHDA and SQIVND (reference sequence). The CDR3 nucleotides read TGTGCCAGTAGTCCAACGGGAGGGGAGCCCTACGAGCAGTACTTC. It specifies CASSPTGGEPYEQYF.

The J gene is TRBJ1-2, the V gene TRBV28, with D maybe TRBD1 (5 bases). Germline loops: CDR1 MDHEN, CDR2 SYDVKM. The length of the CDR3 is 20 residues. Trimming shortened V by 5 bases and J by 3 bases, and 31 bases separated the two germline ends. The CDR3 reads CASSIPRGGVDYRVYYGYTF. For the CDR3, the DNA is TGTGCCAGCAGTATCCCCCGGGGGGGTGTCGACTATCGGGTCTACTATGGCTACACCTTC.

CDR3 coding DNA: TGCGCCAGCAGTGAGTCTCGGTCCTACGAGCAGTACTTC. As protein: CASSESRSYEQYF. The chain joins TRBV10-1 to TRBJ2-7; D gene ambiguous. V was shortened by 0 bases and J by 1 base, with 4 bases between the two germline ends. Germline assignment: CDR1 WNHNN and CDR2 SYGVQD (reference sequence). The CDR3 has 13 amino acids.

The V gene is TRBV4-1, the J gene TRBJ1-2; D not certain. Germline CDR1 MGHRA, CDR2 YSYEKL. The CDR3 length is 16 residues. Trimming cost V 1 base and J 0 bases, with 12 bases left between them. The CDR3 sequence: CASSQVARESNYGYTF. CDR3 coding DNA: TGCGCCAGCAGCCAAGTCGCTCGGGAGTCTAACTATGGCTACACCTTC.

This chain uses TRBV7-9 with TRBJ1-1; 7 positions agree with TRBD1. V lost 0 bases to trimming and J lost 4 bases; unmatched junction nucleotides: 5. The CDR3 loop spans 15 amino acids. Germline V lookup: CDR1 SEHNR, CDR2 FQNEAQ (reference sequence). CDR3 in amino acids: CASSLAAQGGTEAFF. CDR3 DNA sequence: TGTGCCAGCAGCTTAGCGGCTCAGGGGGGCACTGAAGCTTTCTTT.

The chain has TRBV4-1 and TRBJ2-7; possibly TRBD2 for D (6 bases). This CDR3 is 17 amino acids long. The V end was cut by 1 base, the J end by 0 bases, with 16 bases between. Per the germline V gene, CDR1 is MGHRA and CDR2 is YSYEKL. The DNA for the CDR3 is TGCGCCAGCAGCCAAGCCCTAGTCGCGGGAAGCTCCTACGAGCAGTACTTC. This gives the protein CASSQALVAGSSYEQYF.

The chain is built from TRBV30 and TRBJ2-1; D is uncertain. The germline gives CDR1 GTSNPN, CDR2 SVGIG (reference sequence). This CDR3 has 8 amino acids. The CDR3 region is CAYNEQFF. The CDR3 DNA sequence: TGTGCTTACAATGAGCAGTTCTTC.

The rearrangement uses TRBV5-1 and TRBJ2-1; 9 bases line up with TRBD2. V lost 4 bases and J lost 4; bases outside the gene matches: 12. This CDR3 region has 17 residues. The germline CDR1 and CDR2 sequences are SGHRS and YFSETQ. CDR3 sequence: CASSRASGTQNYNEQFF. DNA for the CDR3: TGCGCCAGCAGCAGGGCTAGCGGGACACAAAATTACAATGAGCAGTTCTTC.